The next 18 T cell receptor beta chains were all read from a single sample in a study of early T cells in non-severe SARS-CoV-2 infection. Each CDR3 protein gets one entry after TCRdb re-called the 5' RACE reads with MiXCR. This table has 74,000 or so distinct CDR3 sequences, roughly 13% appearing once. Material for sequencing was whole blood. These TCRs come from an adult who was a healthcare worker with PCR-confirmed SARS-CoV-2 infection or an uninfected control (not recorded which).

This clonotype was counted many times. The V and J genes are TRBV21-1 and TRBJ2-6; whether TRBD1, the table's D call, matches the DNA was not checked. TRBV21-1 has pseudogene status. The CDR3 is 15 residues long. The CDR3, as DNA: TGTGCCAGCAGCGCGCACCGGGACAGGGACGCATTCGACGCTTTC. This sequence encodes CASSAHRDRDAFDAF.

This chain joins TRBV6-1 and TRBJ1-3, with D possibly TRBD1 on 5 matching bases. The CDR3 length is 14 residues. Trimming took 2 bases from V and 1 from J, leaving 6 bases between them. Germline V lookup: CDR1 MNHNS, CDR2 SASEGT. CDR3 coding DNA: TGTGCCAGCAGTGAACGGGGGTCTGGAAACACCATATATTTT. Translation: CASSERGSGNTIYF.

This clonotype was observed at least ten times. This chain uses TRBV29-1 with TRBJ2-5; a weak D match, TRBD1 (6 bases). Trimming left V 6 bases short and J 3 bases short, with 11 bases between. The CDR3 covers 12 residues. Germline CDR1 reads SQVTM; CDR2 reads ANQGSEA. In DNA, the CDR3 is TGCAGCGTCCGGGACACAGAAGAGACCCAGTACTTC. It translates to CSVRDTEETQYF.

This clonotype was recorded at least ten times. The chain carries TRBV10-1 and TRBJ1-1; D is undetermined. CDR1 and CDR2 from the germline V gene are WNHNN and SYGVQD (reference sequence). The CDR3 is made up of 13 amino acids. V lost 6 bases to trimming and J lost 4 bases, with 12 bases between them. CDR3 amino acids: CASSAALGTEAFF. The DNA for the CDR3 is TGCGCCAGCAGCGCGGCCTTGGGCACTGAAGCTTTCTTT.

This clonotype was seen ten or more times. The chain links TRBV28 to TRBJ2-7; 9 bases are a match to TRBD1. The germline V gene encodes CDR1 MDHEN and CDR2 SYDVKM. The CDR3 is made up of 14 amino acids. V shed 8 bases, J shed 4 bases, and the junction held 9 bases outside the gene matches. Here the CDR3 DNA reads TGTGCCAGCCTCGGCCGGGACAGGGTGTACGAGCAGTACTTC. Translated: CASLGRDRVYEQYF.

This clonotype was counted many times. The chain couples TRBV7-9 to TRBJ2-2, with 8 bases identical to TRBD1. Per the germline V gene, CDR1 is SEHNR and CDR2 is FQNEAQ (reference sequence). After removal of 1 base from V and 5 bases from J, the junction contained 3 bases not matched to a gene. This CDR3 has 15 amino acids. The CDR3 DNA reads as TGTGCCAGCAGCTTAGGGACAGGGAGGACCGGGGAGCTGTTTTTT. It encodes CASSLGTGRTGELFF.

This clonotype has ten or more counts. The genes are TRBV15 and TRBJ1-3; the D is unclear. The CDR3 runs 14 residues. The ends were cut back, 0 bases at V and 5 bases at J, with 8 bases in the middle. The germline CDR1 and CDR2 sequences are LNHNV and YYDKDF (reference sequence). CDR3 amino acids: CATSRDRDRNTIYF. CDR3 nucleotides: TGTGCCACCAGCAGAGATCGGGATAGAAACACCATATATTTT. Supplemented by reference TRBV15 and TRBJ1-3, the full variable domain reads DAMVIQNPRYQVTQFGKPVTLSCSQTLNHNVMYWYQQKSSQAPKLLFHYYDKDFNNEADTPDNFQSRRPNTSFCFLDIRSPGLGDTAMYLCATSRDRDRNTIYFGEGSWLTVV.

This clonotype was detected only a few times. The V and J genes are TRBV6-2 or TRBV6-3 and TRBJ2-1; 12 bases agree with TRBD1. The V gene end was trimmed by 5 bases and the J gene end by 10 bases; junction bases not matched to a gene: 9. Germline CDR1 reads MNHEY; CDR2 reads SVGEGT. The length of the CDR3 is 15 residues. The CDR3 loop is CASSPPGQGAWEQFF. Here the CDR3 DNA reads TGTGCCAGCAGTCCCCCGGGACAGGGGGCTTGGGAGCAGTTCTTC.

The sample holds many counts of this clonotype. The chain is built from TRBV11-2 and TRBJ2-7, with 7 bases aligning to TRBD1. In germline, CDR1 is SGHAT, CDR2 FQNNGV. J gave up 2 bases and V 3 bases, and 7 bases lay outside the gene matches. The CDR3 totals 15 residues. CDR3 residues: CASSFGDSATYEQYF. CDR3 in DNA: TGTGCCAGCAGCTTCGGGGACAGCGCAACCTACGAGCAGTACTTC.

V is TRBV15 and J is TRBJ2-3; D gene ambiguous. V shed 5 bases and J shed 1 base, with 19 bases lying between them. CDR3 length: 17 amino acids. Germline CDR1 is LNHNV and CDR2 is YYDKDF (reference sequence). The CDR3 protein is CATSGVGSVRGTDTQYF. Here the CDR3 DNA reads TGTGCCACCAGCGGAGTAGGTTCCGTACGGGGCACAGATACGCAGTATTTT.

This clonotype showed up just a few times. The J gene is TRBJ1-5, the V gene TRBV30; no clear D. The CDR3 is made up of 14 amino acids. V was cut by 0 bases and J by 2 bases, with 8 bases left in between. Germline assignment: CDR1 GTSNPN and CDR2 SVGIG (reference sequence). The CDR3 protein is CAWSVILGNQPQHF. The CDR3 bases are TGTGCCTGGAGTGTTATACTAGGCAATCAGCCCCAGCATTTT.

This clonotype has a handful of counts. CDR3 sequence (DNA): TGCAGTGCTAGAGGCTCGACAGGCCTATATGGCTACACCTTC. Translating it yields CSARGSTGLYGYTF. The chain combines TRBV20-1 with TRBJ1-2, with a possible D match to TRBD1 (6 bases). The V end was cut by 1 base, the J end by 5 bases, with 14 bases between. This CDR3 has 14 residues. The germline CDR1 and CDR2 sequences are DFQATT and SNEGSKA (reference sequence).

This rearrangement joins TRBV5-4 to TRBJ2-1; D might be TRBD2 (6 bases). Germline-derived CDR1 and CDR2 are SGHNT and YYREEE (reference sequence). CDR3 length: 12 amino acids. Trimming took 4 bases from V and 8 from J, leaving 10 bases between them. CDR3 in amino acids: CASSPRLDEQFF. The CDR3, as DNA: TGTGCCAGCAGCCCCAGACTAGATGAGCAGTTCTTC.

This clonotype was counted a few times. The chain couples TRBV30 to TRBJ2-3, with D unclear. The germline V and J ends were trimmed by 0 bases and 6 bases, with 4 bases remaining between them. From germline, CDR1 is GTSNPN and CDR2 SVGIG (reference sequence). This CDR3 comprises 11 residues. The CDR3 nucleotides are TGTGCCTGGAGTGTTGGGGATACGCAGTATTTT. Residues: CAWSVGDTQYF.

The table lists this clonotype with many counts. This chain links TRBV19 with TRBJ1-4; a weak D match, TRBD1 (5 bases). V was shortened by 9 bases and J by 5 bases, with 16 bases between the two germline ends. This CDR3 contains 14 residues. The germline CDR1 and CDR2 sequences are LNHDA and SQIVND (reference sequence). The CDR3 spells CASSGRQQNEKLFF. The CDR3 nucleotides are TGTGCCAGCTCCGGTAGACAGCAGAATGAAAAACTGTTTTTT.

This chain connects TRBV3-1 to TRBJ2-3, with unresolved D. Germline V gives CDR1 LGHDT, CDR2 YNNKEL (reference sequence). The length of the CDR3 is 15 residues. V lost 1 base and J lost 4, with 12 bases in between. For the CDR3, the DNA is TGTGCCAGCAGCCAAGGAGCGAGTCTCTCAGATACGCAGTATTTT. Its translation is CASSQGASLSDTQYF.

This clonotype was observed a handful of times. The CDR3 bases are TGTGCCACCAGTCGACAGGGAACAGATACGCAGTATTTT. Amino acids: CATSRQGTDTQYF. The V gene is TRBV24-1, the J gene TRBJ2-3; 7 bases map to TRBD1. The CDR3 extends over 13 amino acids. V shed 6 bases, J shed 3 bases, and the junction held 2 bases outside the gene matches. Per the germline V gene, CDR1 is KGHDR and CDR2 is SFDVKD.

This rearrangement joins TRBV4-1 to TRBJ2-1, with unresolved D. Germline V lookup: CDR1 MGHRA, CDR2 YSYEKL. CDR3 length: 13 amino acids. V lost 4 bases to trimming and J lost 7 bases, with 11 bases between them. CDR3 loop: CASSPGFGNEQFF. The CDR3 DNA sequence: TGCGCCAGCAGCCCCGGTTTCGGGAATGAGCAGTTCTTC.